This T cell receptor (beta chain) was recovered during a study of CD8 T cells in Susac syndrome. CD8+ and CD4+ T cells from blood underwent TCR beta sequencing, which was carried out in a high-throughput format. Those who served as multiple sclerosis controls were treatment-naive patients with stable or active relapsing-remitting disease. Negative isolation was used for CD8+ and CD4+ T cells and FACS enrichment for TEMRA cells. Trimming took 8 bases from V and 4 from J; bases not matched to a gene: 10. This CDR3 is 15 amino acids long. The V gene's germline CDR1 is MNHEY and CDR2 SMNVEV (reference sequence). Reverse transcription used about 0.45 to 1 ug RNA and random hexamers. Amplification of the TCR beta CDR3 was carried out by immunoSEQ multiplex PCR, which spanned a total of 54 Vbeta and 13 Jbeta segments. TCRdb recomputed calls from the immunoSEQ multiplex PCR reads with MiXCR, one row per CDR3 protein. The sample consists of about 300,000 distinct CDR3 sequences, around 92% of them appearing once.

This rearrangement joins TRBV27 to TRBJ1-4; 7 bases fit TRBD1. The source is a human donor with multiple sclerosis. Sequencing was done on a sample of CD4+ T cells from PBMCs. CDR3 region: CASGRTGVFNEKLFF. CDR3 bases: TGTGCCAGCGGGAGGACAGGAGTGTTTAATGAAAAACTGTTTTTT.